This T cell receptor (beta chain) was sequenced during a study of T-cell reconstitution after alpha-beta-depleted transplantation in children (dated by TCRdb to between 2015 and 2016). With regard to the full study: Using TCR repertoire profiling, the study quantitatively followed how T-cell immune reconstitution unfolded in children after TCRalphabeta/CD19-depleted allogeneic hematopoietic cell transplantation.

The library was made by PCR. Reads for this sample came from an Illumina HiSeq 2500. To normalize quantification of the TCRbeta repertoire, the TCR libraries were built with molecular barcoding that relied on unique molecular identifiers. The public reads were quality trimmed at Q25 with fastp and then assembled into clones with MiXCR by TCRdb, keeping productive beta chains. Entries that share a CDR3 protein sequence are merged under the most common genes and DNA. This sample gives hundreds of thousands of distinct CDR3 sequences in total; 16% of them show up just once. Of the sample, 1.1% falls within the top ten clones. Remarks on this clonotype: Its antigen is not yet known. No base quality values were provided; no much bigger clone lies one nucleotide off.

Inclusive of the bounding cysteine and phenylalanine, the CDR3 is 18 residues long. Just the 54-base CDR3 DNA is kept, in frame starting at base 1. The junction carries 20 bases between V and J, which are trimmed by 4 bases and 0 bases respectively. CDR1 MGHRA and CDR2 YSYEKL were looked up in the germline V gene. This receptor chain uses TRBV4-1 and TRBJ2-3; the D call is possibly TRBD1 or TRBD2, each sharing 5 bases. Sequencing used PBMCs from the stem cell graft donor, obtained from the stem cell graft. The clonotype comes from a human donor who donated a stem cell graft to a child with acute myeloid leukemia. The CDR3 in this case is CASSPVGPHLSSTDTQYF. The nucleotide sequence is given as TGCGCCAGCAGCCCCGTGGGACCTCACCTTTCTAGCACAGATACGCAGTATTTT.